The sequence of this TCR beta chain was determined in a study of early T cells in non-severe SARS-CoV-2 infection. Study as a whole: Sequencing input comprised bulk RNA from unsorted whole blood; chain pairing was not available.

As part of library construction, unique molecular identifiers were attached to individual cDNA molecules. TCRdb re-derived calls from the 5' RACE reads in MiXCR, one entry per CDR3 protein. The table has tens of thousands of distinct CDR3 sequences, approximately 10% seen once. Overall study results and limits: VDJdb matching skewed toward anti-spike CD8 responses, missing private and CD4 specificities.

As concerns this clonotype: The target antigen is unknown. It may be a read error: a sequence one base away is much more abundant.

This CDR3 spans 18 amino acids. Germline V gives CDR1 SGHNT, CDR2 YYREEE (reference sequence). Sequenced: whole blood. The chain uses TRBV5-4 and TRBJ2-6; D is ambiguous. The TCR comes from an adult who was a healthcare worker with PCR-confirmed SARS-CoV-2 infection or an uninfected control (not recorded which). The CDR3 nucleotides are TGTGCCAGCAGCTTGGATGTAGGACCGAGCTCTGGGACCAACGTCCTGACTTTC. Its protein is CASSLDVGPSSGTNVLTF.